Listed below are T cell receptor beta chains from one sample, sequenced in a study of OX40 agonist ivuxolimab in advanced cancers. Here immunoSEQ multiplex PCR was the method, and the copy in TCRdb shows in-frame clones only, minus some. The table records tens of thousands of clones, more than 65% of them present only once. The material sequenced was CD4+ or CD8+ T cells sorted from blood, taken in a trial of the OX40 agonist ivuxolimab. The source of these receptors is an adult with an advanced solid tumor such as melanoma, head and neck, liver or kidney cancer. Each CDR3 is given with its conserved first and last residue.

j_call: TRBJ2-2; v_call: TRBV2; cdr3_aa: CASRTGFSAGELFF
j_call: TRBJ2-7; v_call: TRBV27; cdr3_aa: CASSSSLPTSGSYEQYF
j_call: TRBJ2-5; v_call: TRBV15; cdr3_aa: CATSTRRGSGTQYF
j_call: TRBJ1-2; v_call: TRBV5-4; cdr3_aa: CASSPTAGTANYGYTF
j_call: TRBJ2-5; v_call: TRBV30; cdr3_aa: CAWTAGGLETQYF
j_call: TRBJ2-3; v_call: TRBV2; cdr3_aa: CASTGNPTDTQYF
j_call: TRBJ1-6; v_call: TRBV6-4; cdr3_aa: CASTPGPDANSPLHF
j_call: TRBJ2-1; v_call: TRBV11-2; cdr3_aa: CASSPRTRDPGEFF
j_call: TRBJ1-1; v_call: TRBV2; cdr3_aa: CATWSGADTEAFF
j_call: TRBJ1-6; v_call: TRBV7-6; cdr3_aa: CASGQSSYNSPLHF
j_call: TRBJ1-5; v_call: TRBV28; cdr3_aa: CASSLDFNGEPQHF
j_call: TRBJ2-6; v_call: TRBV19; cdr3_aa: CASREPTGGGVSGANVLTF
j_call: TRBJ1-1; v_call: TRBV7-6; cdr3_aa: CASSLAPGAEAFF
j_call: TRBJ1-4; v_call: TRBV7-2; cdr3_aa: CASSKGTGGMEKLFF
j_call: TRBJ1-2; v_call: TRBV7-6; cdr3_aa: CASSYNDRNYGYTF
j_call: TRBJ2-3; v_call: TRBV29-1; cdr3_aa: CSVAGLAGTSADTQYF
j_call: TRBJ1-3; v_call: TRBV30; cdr3_aa: CAWSVQRGNTIYF
j_call: TRBJ2-3; v_call: TRBV5-4; cdr3_aa: CASSWSSGGTDTQYF
j_call: TRBJ2-5; v_call: TRBV28; cdr3_aa: CASNRPYQETQYF
j_call: TRBJ2-2; v_call: TRBV19; cdr3_aa: CASSIGGRTGELFF
j_call: TRBJ1-2; v_call: TRBV6-1; cdr3_aa: CASSELGQGTNYGYTF
j_call: TRBJ2-3; v_call: TRBV7-8; cdr3_aa: CASSPLVRTEDTQYF
j_call: TRBJ1-3; v_call: TRBV6-1; cdr3_aa: CASLVGSGNTIYF
j_call: TRBJ1-6; v_call: TRBV6-4; cdr3_aa: CASTDGSSYNSPLHF
j_call: TRBJ2-3; v_call: TRBV7-3; cdr3_aa: CASSLTGYSSTDTQYF
j_call: TRBJ2-2; v_call: TRBV25-1; cdr3_aa: CASRAGVVGELFF
j_call: TRBJ2-1; v_call: TRBV4-2; cdr3_aa: CASSQGSGAYNEQFF
j_call: TRBJ1-5; v_call: TRBV7-3; cdr3_aa: CASSLISFRSKPKTGQGQPQHF
j_call: TRBJ2-2; v_call: TRBV7-9; cdr3_aa: CASSLVGRNTGELFF
j_call: TRBJ1-1; v_call: TRBV6-1; cdr3_aa: CASTGNTEAFF
j_call: TRBJ2-7; v_call: TRBV4-3; cdr3_aa: CASSPNTGGYEQYF
j_call: TRBJ2-4; v_call: TRBV16; cdr3_aa: CASSPPGLARNIQYF
j_call: TRBJ2-7; v_call: TRBV5-1; cdr3_aa: CASSLRPGQGTYEQYF
j_call: TRBJ1-5; v_call: TRBV6-1; cdr3_aa: CASSDGQFANQPQHF
j_call: TRBJ2-7; v_call: TRBV2; cdr3_aa: CASLAWDYEQYF
j_call: TRBJ1-3; v_call: TRBV5-6; cdr3_aa: CASSLIRWATSGNTIYF
j_call: TRBJ2-7; v_call: TRBV7-8; cdr3_aa: CASSTTGGSYEQYF